This section outlines one T cell receptor (beta chain) sequence together with its context. This entry belongs to a study of post-analysis software for immune sequencing data. Study overall: As for disease course, relapsing-remitting, secondary progressive and progressive-relapsing multiple sclerosis were all included.

TCR beta cDNA libraries had unique molecular identifiers. Roughly 470,000 cDNA molecules came from around 1 to 10 million T cells. TCRdb redid the calling of the PCR reads with MiXCR, one entry per CDR3 protein. The sample carries about 770,000 distinct CDR3 sequences, under 60% recorded once. This receptor was obtained from a girl under 18 with multiple sclerosis. Input material: blood.

In DNA, the CDR3 is TGTGCCAGCAGCTTACTGGACGATCAGCCCCAGCATTTT. Amino acid sequence: CASSLLDDQPQHF. The chain is built from TRBV7-2 and TRBJ1-5; D unclear. V was cut by 2 bases and J by 5 bases, with 7 bases left in between. The CDR3 is 13 amino acids. CDR1 is SGHTA and CDR2 is FQGNSA in the germline V gene. The variable domain in full, completed from reference TRBV7-2 and TRBJ1-5, reads GAGVSQSPSNKVTEKGKDVELRCDPISGHTALYWYRQSLGQGLEFLIYFQGNSAPDKSGLPSDRFSAERTGGSVSTLTIQRTQQEDSAVYLCASSLLDDQPQHFGDGTRLSIL.